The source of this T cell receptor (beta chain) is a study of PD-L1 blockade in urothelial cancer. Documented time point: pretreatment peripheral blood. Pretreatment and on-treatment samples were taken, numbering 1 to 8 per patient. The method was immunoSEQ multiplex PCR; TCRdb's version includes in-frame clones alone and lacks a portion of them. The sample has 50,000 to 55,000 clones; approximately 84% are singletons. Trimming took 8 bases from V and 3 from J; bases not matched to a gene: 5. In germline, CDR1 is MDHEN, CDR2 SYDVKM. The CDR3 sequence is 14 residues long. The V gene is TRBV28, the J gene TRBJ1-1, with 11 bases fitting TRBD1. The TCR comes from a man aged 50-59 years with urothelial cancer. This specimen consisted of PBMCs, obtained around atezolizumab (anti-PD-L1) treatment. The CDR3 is CASRTGGEYTEAFF. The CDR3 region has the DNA TGTGCCAGCCGGACAGGGGGCGAGTACACTGAAGCTTTCTTT.